The 26 T cell receptor beta chains in this list originate from one sample, sequenced in a study of T cells in Graves' hyperthyroidism and ophthalmopathy (dated by TCRdb to between 2019 and 2020). Library generation was performed with multiplex PCR. This sample was sequenced with an Illumina HiSeq 2000. Amplification of TCR beta CDR3 regions was carried out from RNA transcripts. A first-round RT-PCR of the TCR CDR3 used the HTBI primer set with the Qiagen OneStep RT-PCR kit. The raw public data were reprocessed by TCRdb itself: fastp quality trimming at Q25, MiXCR clonotype calling, in-frame beta chains only. Rows with a matching CDR3 protein are joined into one entry that keeps the most common DNA and genes. Recorded for this sample are about 350,000 distinct CDR3 sequences; 15% to 20% of them occurred a single time. The ten largest clonotypes hold around 15% of the sample. Material: blood. The receptors here all came from a woman aged 40 to 50 with Graves' ophthalmopathy.

The count of this clonotype is one. Compared with germline, one end of the junction differs, possibly owing to a read error. The chain combines TRBV28 with TRBJ1-2; the D gene is possibly TRBD1 (5 bases). This CDR3 is built from 13 residues. Germline V gene lookup returns CDR1 MDHEN and CDR2 SYDVKM. The CDR3: CASSKGANYGYNF. DNA of the CDR3: TGTGCCAGCAGTAAAGGGGCTAACTATGGCTACAACTTC.

This clonotype was observed many times. V is TRBV5-8 and J is TRBJ1-2; D is undetermined. In germline, CDR1 is SGHTS, CDR2 YDEGEE. This CDR3 has 15 residues. The V end lost 4 bases, the J end lost 2 bases, and 15 bases lay between the germline ends. In DNA form, the CDR3 reads TGTGCCAGCAGCGTAAGGGCGCGTCTGAACTATGGCTACACCTTC. Translating it yields CASSVRARLNYGYTF.

This clonotype was detected many times. CDR3 sequence reads: CASMNPGPPYEQYF. The CDR3 nucleotides are TGTGCCAGCATGAACCCGGGCCCACCTTACGAGCAGTACTTC. The chain has TRBV28 and TRBJ2-7; D not resolved. V dropped 7 bases and J dropped 4 bases, with 17 bases sitting between them. Germline lookup yields CDR1 MDHEN and CDR2 SYDVKM. This CDR3 contains 14 residues.

This clonotype has a count of ten or more. The chain joins TRBV28 to TRBJ1-1; D call uncertain. This CDR3 has 13 amino acids. Germline assignment: CDR1 MDHEN and CDR2 SYDVKM. V was cut by 5 bases and J by 3 bases, with 10 bases left in between. For the CDR3, the DNA is TGTGCCAGCAGTACCTACTATGACACTGAAGCTTTCTTT. Residues: CASSTYYDTEAFF.

The table lists this clonotype with many counts. The chain couples TRBV27 to TRBJ2-5, with D perhaps given as TRBD1 or TRBD2 (5 bases each). With 3 bases removed from V and 2 bases from J, the gap between germline ends came to 13 bases. From germline, CDR1 is MNHEY and CDR2 SMNVEV (reference sequence). This CDR3 is built from 15 residues. Written as DNA, the CDR3 is TGTGCCAGCAGTTTTCTCGAGGGGTCTCAAGAGACCCAGTACTTC. Translating it yields CASSFLEGSQETQYF.

Ten or more counts support this clonotype. The V call is TRBV25-1, the J call TRBJ2-5; 11 bases map to TRBD2. The CDR3 has 16 residues. V lost 7 bases, J lost 5 bases, and 12 bases stayed unmatched. From germline, CDR1 is MGHDK and CDR2 SYGVNS. CDR3 sequence (DNA): TGTGCCAGCAAGGCTTTAGCGGGAGGGCCGTCGGAGACCCAGTACTTC. Its protein product is CASKALAGGPSETQYF.

This clonotype was found many times. The chain has TRBV5-1 and TRBJ2-7; 8 bases map to TRBD1. The CDR3 sequence is 15 residues long. V shed 0 bases and J 2 bases; nucleotides not matched to a gene: 4. Germline CDR1 and CDR2: SGHRS and YFSETQ. The CDR3 DNA follows: TGCGCCAGCAGCTTGGGAGGGACAGGTACCTACGAGCAGTACTTC. Its protein is CASSLGGTGTYEQYF.

This rearrangement joins TRBV12-3 or TRBV12-4 to TRBJ2-7; 7 nucleotides match TRBD1. V was clipped by 5 bases and J by 4 bases; unmatched bases: 11. The CDR3 runs to 15 residues. The CDR3 reads CASSRSGTERYEQYF. The CDR3 region has the DNA TGTGCCAGCAGTCGTTCCGGGACAGAAAGGTACGAGCAGTACTTC.

This clonotype was detected ten times or more. V and J are TRBV28 and TRBJ1-5, with a tentative D call TRBD1 (5 bases). Trimming left V 7 bases short and J 1 base short, with 17 bases between. Germline-derived CDR1 and CDR2 are MDHEN and SYDVKM. The CDR3 is made up of 16 amino acids. The CDR3 DNA reads TGTGCCAGCACCCCGGAAGGGTGGGGGAGCAATCAGCCCCAGCATTTT. Its translation: CASTPEGWGSNQPQHF.

This clonotype was seen more than once but under ten times. A read error may produce the germline difference seen at one junction end. V gene TRBV28 combines with J gene TRBJ1-2; 10 bases are a match to TRBD1. CDR1 and CDR2 (germline): MDHEN, SYDVKM. The CDR3 spans 13 residues. CDR3 in amino acids: CASSLGTGDGYIF. CDR3 bases: TGTGCCAGCAGTCTAGGGACAGGGGATGGCTACATCTTC.

This clonotype was counted between two and nine times. Germline is not matched at one junction end, which may reflect a read error. The gene calls are TRBV5-1 and TRBJ2-5; D uncertain. CDR1 is SGHRS and CDR2 is YFSETQ in the germline V gene. CDR3 length: 13 amino acids. CDR3 nucleotides: TGCGCCAGCAGCTTGACGGCAGGAACTATGTTAAACTTC. It encodes CASSLTAGTMLNF.

This chain connects TRBV12-3 or TRBV12-4 to TRBJ1-6; D is uncertain. V lost 3 bases to trimming and J lost 6 bases, with 6 bases between them. This CDR3 has 13 residues. In DNA form, the CDR3 reads TGTGCCAGCAGTTTGAGTAGTAATTCACCCCTCCACTTT. It encodes CASSLSSNSPLHF.

This clonotype was detected many times. The genes are TRBV2 and TRBJ2-7, with D unclear. Germline V lookup: CDR1 SNHLY, CDR2 FYNNEI. CDR3 length equals 12 residues. The V end lost 0 bases, the J end lost 2 bases, and 2 bases lay between the germline ends. The CDR3 loop reads CASSEAAYEQYF. DNA for the CDR3: TGTGCCAGCAGTGAAGCGGCCTACGAGCAGTACTTC.

This clonotype has ten or more counts. V is TRBV27 and J is TRBJ1-1; D remains ambiguous. Germline V CDR1 and CDR2: MNHEY, SMNVEV (reference sequence). The CDR3 length is 13 residues. Between the trimmed V and J ends, which lost 4 bases and 1 base, there was a span of 7 bases. In DNA, the CDR3 is TGTGCCAGCAGTTGGACTACGAACACTGAAGCTTTCTTT. It translates to CASSWTTNTEAFF.

There are many counts of this clonotype. The chain uses TRBV27 and TRBJ2-6; maybe TRBD1 (7 bases). Trimming stripped 3 bases from V and 0 bases from J, with 21 bases between. Germline CDR1 MNHEY, CDR2 SMNVEV (reference sequence). CDR3 size: 20 residues. CDR3 region: CASSFTGDWSKSSGANVLTF. The CDR3 DNA reads as TGTGCCAGCAGTTTTACAGGGGACTGGTCCAAGAGCTCTGGGGCCAACGTCCTGACTTTC.

This clonotype came up many times. V gene TRBV10-3 combines with J gene TRBJ2-5; D is unresolved. CDR3 length equals 14 residues. Looked up from germline, CDR1 is ENHRY and CDR2 is SYGVKD. Trimming pared 3 bases from V and 0 bases from J, leaving 8 bases between. Written as DNA, the CDR3 is TGTGCCATCAGTGACCCCCTGTACCAAGAGACCCAGTACTTC. Protein sequence: CAISDPLYQETQYF.

Details on this clonotype: Compared with germline, one end of the junction differs, possibly owing to a read error. The rearrangement links TRBV7-8 to TRBJ2-7, with D perhaps TRBD2 (5 bases). Per the germline V gene, CDR1 is SGHVS and CDR2 is FQNEAQ. This CDR3 has 15 residues. The CDR3 loop is CASSFAVTITYEQSF. CDR3 bases: TGTGCCAGCAGCTTTGCCGTGACTATCACCTACGAGCAGTCCTTC.

This clonotype showed up many times. The rearrangement joins TRBV29-1 to TRBJ1-1; possibly TRBD1 for D (6 bases). Trimming removed 2 bases from V and 8 bases from J, with 12 bases in between. The CDR3 consists of 12 residues. CDR1 is SQVTM, CDR2 ANQGSEA, per germline. The CDR3 region is CSVERGGEEAFF. The CDR3, as DNA: TGCAGCGTTGAAAGGGGGGGAGAGGAAGCTTTCTTT.

Many counts were recorded for this clonotype. The chain links TRBV30 to TRBJ2-2; 7 bases map to TRBD1. V lost 2 bases, J lost 2 bases, and 5 bases stayed unmatched. Germline assignment: CDR1 GTSNPN and CDR2 SVGIG (reference sequence). The CDR3 consists of 15 residues. CDR3 protein: CAWSLGGFNTGELFF. The DNA for the CDR3 is TGTGCCTGGAGTCTAGGGGGCTTTAACACCGGGGAGCTGTTTTTT.

The V call is TRBV28, the J call TRBJ2-7; TRBD2 agrees at 10 bases. CDR3 size: 14 residues. The junction had 10 bases not matched to a gene; V was cut back by 8 bases and J by 6 bases. Germline V gene lookup returns CDR1 MDHEN and CDR2 SYDVKM. CDR3 in DNA: TGTGCCAGCTCGAAACATTGGACTAGCGGCGAGCAGTACTTC. Translation: CASSKHWTSGEQYF.

This clonotype has ten or more counts. The gene calls are TRBV24-1 and TRBJ2-5; D is unclear. Germline V gives CDR1 KGHDR, CDR2 SFDVKD. The CDR3 is 12 amino acids. The V gene lost 9 bases and the J gene lost 5 bases, with 12 bases spanning the gap. The CDR3 DNA is TGTGCCACCGCCGGGCCTGGGGAGACCCAGTACTTC. Translation: CATAGPGETQYF.

In this sample, this clonotype turned up many times. CDR3 in amino acids: CASSFYPAEESSYEQYF. CDR3 nucleotides: TGTGCCAGCAGTTTTTATCCCGCGGAGGAGAGCTCCTACGAGCAGTACTTC. The chain employs TRBV27 and TRBJ2-7; D perhaps matches TRBD2 (5 bases). The CDR3 sequence is 17 residues long. The germline gives CDR1 MNHEY, CDR2 SMNVEV (reference sequence). V was shortened by 3 bases and J by 0 bases, with 18 bases between the two germline ends.

This clonotype was recorded many times. The chain joins TRBV6-2 or TRBV6-3 to TRBJ2-7; 8 bases line up with TRBD1. J gave up 5 bases and V 6 bases, and 9 bases lay outside the gene matches. The CDR3 is 14 residues long. Germline-derived CDR1 and CDR2 are MNHEY and SVGEGT. The CDR3 sequence: CASSRGQGVDEQYF. CDR3 coding DNA: TGTGCCAGCAGCCGCGGACAGGGTGTGGACGAGCAGTACTTC.

This clonotype has only a few counts. V usage is TRBV18 and J usage is TRBJ2-3, with D hard to call. The CDR3 covers 15 residues. Per germline, CDR1 KGHSH and CDR2 LQKENI. The V gene lost 3 bases and the J gene lost 1 base, with 11 bases spanning the gap. In DNA, the CDR3 is TGTGCCAGCTCACCTCGGCCTTTAGGCACAGATACGCAGTATTTT. Translating it yields CASSPRPLGTDTQYF.

This clonotype came up many times. The gene calls are TRBV6-1 and TRBJ2-5; 9 bases line up with TRBD2. Germline CDR1 is MNHNS and CDR2 is SASEGT. The CDR3 contains 15 residues. The V and J ends lost 6 bases and 5 bases, in that order; junction bases with no gene match: 10. The CDR3 loop is CASRLRAGGLETQYF. The DNA for the CDR3 is TGTGCCAGCAGACTGAGAGCGGGAGGTTTGGAGACCCAGTACTTC.

This clonotype has a count of ten or more. The genes are TRBV28 and TRBJ2-7, with D perhaps TRBD1 (6 bases). V was shortened by 5 bases and J by 1 base, with 27 bases between the two germline ends. The CDR3 is made up of 19 amino acids. The V gene's germline CDR1 is MDHEN and CDR2 SYDVKM. CDR3 DNA: TGTGCCAGCAGTCTCAACTTAATCCTAACAGGGAATTTTTCCTACGAGCAGTACTTC. Protein: CASSLNLILTGNFSYEQYF.